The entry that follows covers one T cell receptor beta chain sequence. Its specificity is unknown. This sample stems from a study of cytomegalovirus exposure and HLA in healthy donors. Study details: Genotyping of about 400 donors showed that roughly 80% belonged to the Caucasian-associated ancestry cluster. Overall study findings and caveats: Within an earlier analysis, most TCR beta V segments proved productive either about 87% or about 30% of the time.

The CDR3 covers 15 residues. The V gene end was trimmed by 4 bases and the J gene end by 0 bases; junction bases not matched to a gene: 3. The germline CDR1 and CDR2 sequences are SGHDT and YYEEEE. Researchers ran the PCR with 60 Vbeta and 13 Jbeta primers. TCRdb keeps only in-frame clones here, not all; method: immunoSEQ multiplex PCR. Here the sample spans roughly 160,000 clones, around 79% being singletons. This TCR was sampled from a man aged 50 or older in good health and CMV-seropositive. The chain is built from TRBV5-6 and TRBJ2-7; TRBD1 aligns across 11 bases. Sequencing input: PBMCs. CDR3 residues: CASSPGTGGSYEQYV. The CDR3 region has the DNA TGTGCCAGCAGCCCGGGGACAGGGGGCTCCTACGAGCAGTACGTC.